Below, 16 T cell receptor beta chains from the same sample are listed, as sequenced in a study of cytomegalovirus exposure and HLA in healthy donors. The assay was immunoSEQ multiplex PCR, and TCRdb's table has in-frame clones only and misses some. The data contain about 150,000 clones, roughly nine tenths of them singletons. Sequencing was performed on PBMCs. Receptor source: a woman aged 18-35 years in good health and CMV-seropositive.

V usage is TRBV5-1 and J usage is TRBJ2-1, with 8 bases fitting TRBD2. The CDR3 has 14 amino acids. Germline V gene sequence: CDR1 SGHRS, CDR2 YFSETQ. With V trimmed by 4 bases and J by 7 bases, 7 bases remained unmatched. The CDR3 spells CASSPKGLENEQFF. The CDR3 bases are TGCGCCAGCAGCCCGAAGGGACTAGAAAATGAGCAGTTCTTC.

V usage is TRBV5-1 and J usage is TRBJ2-7; D ambiguous. The CDR3 contains 14 residues. From germline, CDR1 is SGHRS and CDR2 YFSETQ. V was cut by 4 bases and J by 0 bases, with 11 bases left in between. The CDR3 loop reads CASSATPSSYEQYF. CDR3 nucleotides: TGCGCCAGCAGCGCGACACCGAGCTCCTACGAGCAGTACTTC.

This chain links TRBV27 with TRBJ1-1; a possible D gene is TRBD1 (5 bases). The germline V gene has CDR1 MNHEY and CDR2 SMNVEV (reference sequence). The V end was cut by 0 bases, the J end by 1 base, with 9 bases between. The length of the CDR3 is 15 residues. CDR3 loop: CASSLSLGGNTEAFF. The CDR3 nucleotides read TGTGCCAGCAGTTTATCTCTCGGGGGGAACACTGAAGCTTTCTTT.

The V and J genes are TRBV2 and TRBJ1-5; D not resolved. This CDR3 is built from 14 residues. In germline, CDR1 is SNHLY, CDR2 FYNNEI. V dropped 11 bases and J dropped 6 bases, with 20 bases sitting between them. CDR3 sequence reads: CACQSTREVQPQHF. CDR3 nucleotides: TGTGCCTGCCAATCAACGAGGGAGGTTCAGCCCCAGCATTTT.

In this sample, this clone turned up once. The chain uses TRBV7-3 and TRBJ2-5, with TRBD2 matching 15 bases. The trim removed 1 base at V and 4 bases at J, leaving 4 bases unmatched. CDR3 length: 17 amino acids. CDR1 SGHTA and CDR2 FQGTGA come from the germline V gene. The CDR3 coding sequence is TGTGCCAGCAGCTTAAACGGACTAGCGGGGGGGCTAGAGACCCAGTACTTC. As protein: CASSLNGLAGGLETQYF.

This sequence joins TRBV4-3 and TRBJ1-3; 7 bases align to TRBD1. This CDR3 is 16 amino acids long. Trimming cost V 4 bases and J 1 base; bases outside gene matches: 7. Germline assignment: CDR1 LGHNA and CDR2 YSLEER. In DNA, the CDR3 is TGCGCCAGCAGCCCTCACAGGGGAAGGTCTGGAAACACCATATATTTT. Translation gives CASSPHRGRSGNTIYF.

The J gene is TRBJ2-1, the V gene TRBV10-3, with 10 bases fitting TRBD1. CDR1 is ENHRY and CDR2 is SYGVKD in the germline V gene. The CDR3 sequence is 12 residues long. Trimming cost V 8 bases and J 6 bases; bases outside gene matches: 1. The CDR3 is CAIGTGANEQFF. The CDR3, as DNA: TGTGCCATCGGGACAGGGGCCAATGAGCAGTTCTTC.

The V gene is TRBV4-1, the J gene TRBJ2-1; 7 bases align to TRBD1. Germline assignment: CDR1 MGHRA and CDR2 YSYEKL. The junction had 8 bases not matched to a gene; V was cut back by 3 bases and J by 3 bases. This CDR3 is 16 amino acids long. The DNA of the CDR3 is TGCGCCAGCAGCCAGCCGGGACAGCTACGCTACAATGAGCAGTTCTTC. Its translation is CASSQPGQLRYNEQFF.

This chain uses TRBV6-5 with TRBJ2-5; a possible D gene is TRBD2 (6 bases). Looked up from germline, CDR1 is MNHEY and CDR2 is SVGAGI. V lost 4 bases to trimming and J lost 3 bases, with 12 bases between them. There are 14 residues in the CDR3. The CDR3 DNA reads TGTGCCAGCAGTTTTACTAGGAGGGAAGAGACCCAGTACTTC. It encodes CASSFTRREETQYF.

This clone was picked up a small number of times. Other DNA sequences in this specimen translate into the identical CDR3. The V gene is TRBV6-5, the J gene TRBJ2-7; 9 bases fit TRBD1. The J segment lost 4 bases and the V segment lost 6 bases, leaving 7 bases of the junction unmatched. The CDR3 contains 14 residues. Germline CDR1 MNHEY, CDR2 SVGAGI. The CDR3 nucleotides are TGTGCCAGCAGCCCCGGGACAGGGAAGTACGAGCAGTACTTC. This translates into CASSPGTGKYEQYF.

This chain links TRBV9 with TRBJ2-5; 8 bases agree with TRBD1. CDR1 SGDLS and CDR2 YYNGEE come from the germline V gene. Trimming removed 4 bases from V and 4 bases from J; junction bases left unmatched: 6. This CDR3 spans 14 amino acids. The CDR3 sequence: CASSRPGQGETQYF. The CDR3 DNA sequence: TGTGCCAGCAGCCGGCCCGGACAGGGAGAGACCCAGTACTTC.

The chain links TRBV6-5 to TRBJ1-1; TRBD1 matches at 7 bases. Germline V gene sequence: CDR1 MNHEY, CDR2 SVGAGI. Germline trimming cut 2 bases from V and 0 bases from J; bases unmatched to any gene: 0. This CDR3 is built from 14 residues. The DNA of the CDR3 is TGTGCCAGCAGTTACGACAGGGTGAACACTGAAGCTTTCTTT. It specifies CASSYDRVNTEAFF.

The J gene is TRBJ2-7, the V gene TRBV11-3, with 7 bases fitting TRBD1. J was trimmed by 6 bases and V by 3 bases; bases with no gene match: 5. CDR1 and CDR2 (germline): SGHNT, YENEEA. The CDR3 runs to 13 residues. CDR3 DNA sequence: TGTGCCAGCAGCTTCTCCGACAGGGCCGAGCAGTACTTC. Its translation: CASSFSDRAEQYF.

The chain is built from TRBV28 and TRBJ2-1; 8 bases are shared with TRBD2. CDR3 length equals 15 residues. Germline CDR1 MDHEN, CDR2 SYDVKM. Trimming took 5 bases from V and 9 from J; bases not matched to a gene: 12. CDR3 sequence: CASSPPPRGGGEQFF. CDR3 DNA: TGTGCCAGCAGTCCTCCCCCACGGGGGGGAGGTGAGCAGTTCTTC.

This clone was detected once. The V gene is TRBV27, the J gene TRBJ2-7; TRBD1 matches at 10 bases. The CDR3 length is 16 residues. V was pared by 4 bases and J by 2 bases, with 8 bases of the junction left unmatched. Germline CDR1 is MNHEY and CDR2 is SMNVEV (reference sequence). In nucleotides, the CDR3 is TGTGCCAGCAGTTGGCTCCCGGGACAGGGGCCCTACGAGCAGTACTTC. It translates to CASSWLPGQGPYEQYF.

V and J are TRBV6-6 and TRBJ1-1; D gene unclear. In germline, CDR1 is MNHNY, CDR2 SVGAGI (reference sequence). CDR3 length equals 12 residues. Trimming cost V 8 bases and J 1 base, with 8 bases left between them. For the CDR3, the DNA is TGTGCCAGCTGGAGAGGGAACACTGAAGCTTTCTTT. This codes for CASWRGNTEAFF.